These 18 T cell receptor beta chains were sequenced from one sample in a study of control samples from healthy donors and cancer patients. TCRdb's table, derived via immunoSEQ multiplex PCR, lists solely in-frame clones and lacks some. The table includes some 56,000 clones, roughly 94% detected once. Material: blood. The receptor source for this set is a man aged 25 to 40 in good health.

The genes are TRBV11-3 and TRBJ2-7; the D gene is possibly TRBD1 (6 bases). The CDR3 totals 14 residues. In germline, CDR1 is SGHNT, CDR2 YENEEA. V lost 1 base and J 5 bases, leaving 12 bases between the germline ends. In DNA form, the CDR3 reads TGTGCCAGCAGCTTAGGGCAGGGGCTGAACGAGCAGTACTTC. It codes for CASSLGQGLNEQYF.

This clone has only one observation. The V call is TRBV5-6, the J call TRBJ1-6; D is unresolved. CDR3 length: 16 amino acids. Germline lookup yields CDR1 SGHDT and CDR2 YYEEEE. Trimming removed 6 bases from V and 4 bases from J, with 17 bases in between. The CDR3 sequence: CASNNLAQRYNSPLHF. The CDR3 coding sequence is TGTGCCAGCAACAATCTGGCTCAGCGTTATAATTCACCCCTCCACTTT. Full variable domain (outside the CDR3, taken from reference TRBV5-6 and TRBJ1-6): DAGVTQSPTHLIKTRGQQVTLRCSPKSGHDTVSWYQQALGQGPQFIFQYYEEEERQRGNFPDRFSGHQFPNYSSELNVNALLLGDSALYLCASNNLAQRYNSPLHFGNGTRLTVT.

This clone was recorded only once. CDR3 residues: CAISDNRGLNSPLHF. DNA of the CDR3: TGTGCCATCAGTGACAACAGGGGGCTGAATTCACCCCTCCACTTT. The chain joins TRBV10-3 to TRBJ1-6, with TRBD1 matching 9 bases. CDR1 ENHRY and CDR2 SYGVKD come from the germline V gene. The V gene end was trimmed by 3 bases and the J gene end by 7 bases; junction bases not matched to a gene: 4. The CDR3 runs 15 residues.

This clone was seen once. This chain connects TRBV4-1 to TRBJ2-7, with D maybe TRBD2 (6 bases). The CDR3 spans 15 residues. Trimming stripped 1 base from V and 3 bases from J, with 13 bases between. The germline CDR1 and CDR2 sequences are MGHRA and YSYEKL. CDR3 amino acids: CASSQVSSGFYEQYF. The CDR3 DNA sequence: TGCGCCAGCAGCCAAGTTTCAAGCGGGTTCTACGAGCAGTACTTC.

The sample holds one count of this clone. V usage is TRBV7-2 and J usage is TRBJ2-3; no clear D gene. V was shortened by 1 base and J by 1 base, with 12 bases between the two germline ends. This CDR3 region has 16 residues. Per germline, CDR1 SGHTA and CDR2 FQGNSA. CDR3 residues: CASSLELPDGTDTQYF. DNA of the CDR3: TGTGCCAGCAGCTTAGAACTTCCTGACGGCACAGATACGCAGTATTTT. Drawing the rest from reference TRBV7-2 and TRBJ2-3, the complete variable domain is GAGVSQSPSNKVTEKGKDVELRCDPISGHTALYWYRQSLGQGLEFLIYFQGNSAPDKSGLPSDRFSAERTGGSVSTLTIQRTQQEDSAVYLCASSLELPDGTDTQYFGPGTRLTVL.

The chain carries TRBV30 and TRBJ1-4, with TRBD1 matching over 7 bases. With 8 bases clipped from V and 6 bases from J, the junction kept 6 bases outside the gene matches. In germline, CDR1 is GTSNPN, CDR2 SVGIG (reference sequence). This CDR3 has 12 residues. The CDR3 protein is CATTGTDEKLFF. The DNA of the CDR3 is TGTGCCACGACAGGGACGGATGAAAAACTGTTTTTT.

The chain uses TRBV2 and TRBJ1-2, with 7 bases matching TRBD1. The CDR3 length is 14 residues. J gave up 8 bases and V 7 bases, and 13 bases lay outside the gene matches. CDR1 and CDR2 from the germline V gene are SNHLY and FYNNEI. In DNA, the CDR3 is TGTGCCAGCATCAAAACAAGACAGGGCAAGGGCTACACCTTC. This codes for CASIKTRQGKGYTF.

This chain connects TRBV6-5 to TRBJ2-7; D remains unclear. Trimming pared 5 bases from V and 4 bases from J, leaving 18 bases between. The CDR3 is 15 residues long. Germline CDR1 reads MNHEY; CDR2 reads SVGAGI. DNA of the CDR3: TGTGCCAGCAGTATCAGACTCGAGTCTCCTTACGAGCAGTACTTC. Translating gives CASSIRLESPYEQYF.

The chain employs TRBV14 and TRBJ2-1, with a tentative D call TRBD1 (5 bases). The ends were cut back, 4 bases at V and 4 bases at J, with 5 bases in the middle. Germline V CDR1 and CDR2: SGHDN, FVKESK. The CDR3 loop spans 12 amino acids. The CDR3 nucleotides read TGTGCCAGCAGCCCAGGGTACAATGAGCAGTTCTTC. It is translated as CASSPGYNEQFF.

The chain couples TRBV9 to TRBJ2-2; 8 nucleotides align to TRBD2. V lost 4 bases and J lost 7; bases outside the gene matches: 12. CDR3 length equals 16 residues. CDR1 is SGDLS and CDR2 is YYNGEE in the germline V gene. The CDR3 here is CASSPGLGGLDGELFF. CDR3 nucleotide sequence: TGTGCCAGCAGCCCGGGACTAGGAGGATTGGACGGGGAGCTGTTTTTT. The whole variable domain, filled in from reference TRBV9 and TRBJ2-2, reads DSGVTQTPKHLITATGQRVTLRCSPRSGDLSVYWYQQSLDQGLQFLIQYYNGEERAKGNILERFSAQQFPDLHSELNLSSLELGDSALYFCASSPGLGGLDGELFFGEGSRLTVL.

This chain joins TRBV5-1 and TRBJ2-1; 11 nucleotides match TRBD2. Germline lookup yields CDR1 SGHRS and CDR2 YFSETQ. This CDR3 is 16 amino acids long. After removal of 0 bases from V and 8 bases from J, the junction contained 7 bases not matched to a gene. The CDR3 region is CASSLALAGGPDEQFF. The DNA of the CDR3 is TGCGCCAGCAGCTTGGCCCTAGCGGGAGGACCCGATGAGCAGTTCTTC. The full variable domain, with the rest looked up from reference TRBV5-1 and TRBJ2-1, is KAGVTQTPRYLIKTRGQQVTLSCSPISGHRSVSWYQQTPGQGLQFLFEYFSETQRNKGNFPGRFSGRQFSNSRSEMNVSTLELGDSALYLCASSLALAGGPDEQFFGPGTRLTVL.

The rearrangement uses TRBV19 and TRBJ1-5; D call uncertain. V was cut by 2 bases and J by 0 bases, with 14 bases left in between. From germline, CDR1 is LNHDA and CDR2 SQIVND (reference sequence). This CDR3 spans 17 amino acids. For the CDR3, the DNA is TGTGCCAGTAGTATAATTGGTGCGGGGTATAGCAATCAGCCCCAGCATTTT. Translation gives CASSIIGAGYSNQPQHF.

This chain connects TRBV29-1 to TRBJ2-1; TRBD2 matches at 7 bases. The CDR3 sequence is 14 residues long. V was pared by 8 bases and J by 9 bases, with 16 bases of the junction left unmatched. In germline, CDR1 is SQVTM, CDR2 ANQGSEA. The CDR3 DNA is TGCAGCTTTCGCCGAAGCGGGGCTTGGGGTGAGCAGTTCTTC. Translated: CSFRRSGAWGEQFF.

The chain has TRBV18 and TRBJ1-5, with D tentatively TRBD1 (5 bases). The CDR3 spans 14 residues. V was pared by 8 bases and J by 2 bases, with 13 bases between. Germline V gives CDR1 KGHSH, CDR2 LQKENI. In DNA, the CDR3 is TGTGCCAGCGGGGGGGAGATGGGCAATCAGCCCCAGCATTTT. Translating gives CASGGEMGNQPQHF.

The rearrangement joins TRBV14 to TRBJ2-3; maybe TRBD1 (5 bases). In germline, CDR1 is SGHDN, CDR2 FVKESK. The CDR3 has 15 residues. V was trimmed by 4 bases and J by 5 bases, leaving 16 bases between them. In DNA, the CDR3 is TGTGCCAGCAGCCCCTCGAGGACACCTCGAGATACGCAGTATTTT. Protein sequence: CASSPSRTPRDTQYF.

The chain couples TRBV5-1 to TRBJ2-7; D unclear. Germline assignment: CDR1 SGHRS and CDR2 YFSETQ. With 0 bases removed from V and 1 base from J, the gap between germline ends came to 8 bases. The CDR3 covers 14 residues. CDR3 residues: CASSLVLASYEQYF. DNA for the CDR3: TGCGCCAGCAGCTTGGTGTTAGCTTCCTACGAGCAGTACTTC. The full variable domain, rest sourced from reference TRBV5-1 and TRBJ2-7, is KAGVTQTPRYLIKTRGQQVTLSCSPISGHRSVSWYQQTPGQGLQFLFEYFSETQRNKGNFPGRFSGRQFSNSRSEMNVSTLELGDSALYLCASSLVLASYEQYFGPGTRLTVT.

The rearrangement uses TRBV12-5 and TRBJ2-1, with D uncertain. Germline V lookup: CDR1 LGHNT, CDR2 FRNRAP. V lost 6 bases and J 6 bases, leaving 9 bases between the germline ends. This CDR3 region has 12 residues. CDR3 sequence reads: CASGPPSNEQFF. CDR3 coding DNA: TGTGCTAGTGGACCCCCGAGCAATGAGCAGTTCTTC.

The chain links TRBV18 to TRBJ1-3, with D perhaps matching TRBD1 (5 bases). The length of the CDR3 is 14 residues. Germline V gene lookup returns CDR1 KGHSH and CDR2 LQKENI. With 3 bases removed from V and 1 base from J, the gap between germline ends came to 7 bases. CDR3 nucleotide sequence: TGTGCCAGCTCACCGGCAGGGTCTGGAAACACCATATATTTT. The encoded protein is CASSPAGSGNTIYF.